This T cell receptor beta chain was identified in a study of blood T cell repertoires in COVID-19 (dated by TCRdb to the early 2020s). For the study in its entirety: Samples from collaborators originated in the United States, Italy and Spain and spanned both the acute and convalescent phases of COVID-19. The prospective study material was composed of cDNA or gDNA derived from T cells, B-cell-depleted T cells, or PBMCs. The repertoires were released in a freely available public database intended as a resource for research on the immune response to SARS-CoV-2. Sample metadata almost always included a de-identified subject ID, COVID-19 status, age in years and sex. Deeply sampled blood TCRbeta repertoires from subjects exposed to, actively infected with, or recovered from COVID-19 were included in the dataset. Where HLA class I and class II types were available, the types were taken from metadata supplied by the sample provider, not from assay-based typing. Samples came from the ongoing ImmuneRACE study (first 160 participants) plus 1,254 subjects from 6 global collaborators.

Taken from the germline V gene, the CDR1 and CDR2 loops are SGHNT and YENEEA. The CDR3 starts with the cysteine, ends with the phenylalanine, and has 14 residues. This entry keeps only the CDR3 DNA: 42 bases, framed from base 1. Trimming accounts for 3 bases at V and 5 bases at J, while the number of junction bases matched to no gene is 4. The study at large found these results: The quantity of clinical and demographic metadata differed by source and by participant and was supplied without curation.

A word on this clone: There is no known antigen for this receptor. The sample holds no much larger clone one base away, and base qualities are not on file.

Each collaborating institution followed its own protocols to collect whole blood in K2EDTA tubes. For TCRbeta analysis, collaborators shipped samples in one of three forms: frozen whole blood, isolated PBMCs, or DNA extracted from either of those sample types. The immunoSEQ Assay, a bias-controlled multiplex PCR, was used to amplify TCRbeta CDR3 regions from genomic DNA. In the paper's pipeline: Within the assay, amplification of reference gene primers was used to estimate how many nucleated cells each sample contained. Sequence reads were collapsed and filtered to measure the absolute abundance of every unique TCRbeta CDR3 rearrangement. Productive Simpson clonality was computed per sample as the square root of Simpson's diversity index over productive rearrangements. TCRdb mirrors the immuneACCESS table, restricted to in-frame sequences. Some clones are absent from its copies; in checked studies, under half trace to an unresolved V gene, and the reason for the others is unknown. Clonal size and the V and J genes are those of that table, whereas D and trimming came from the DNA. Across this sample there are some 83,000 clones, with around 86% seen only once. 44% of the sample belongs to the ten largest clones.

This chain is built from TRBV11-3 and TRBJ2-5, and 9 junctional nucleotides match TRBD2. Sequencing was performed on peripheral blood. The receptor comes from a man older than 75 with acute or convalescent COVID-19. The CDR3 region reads CASSLGSGSETQYF. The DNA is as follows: TGTGCCAGCAGCTTGGGTAGCGGGAGTGAGACCCAGTACTTC.